The 9 T cell receptor beta chains below all came from one sample that was sequenced in a study of blood T cells in healthy people across ages. Through a sample-barcoded 5' primer and a J-beta primer mix, a second PCR was run for roughly 6 to 12 cycles. TCRdb independently ran MiXCR on the 5' RACE reads; one entry per CDR3 protein. The profile shows hundreds of thousands of distinct CDR3 sequences, around three fifths of them singletons. The sequenced sample was blood. These receptors all come from a man in his forties in good health.

V is TRBV28 and J is TRBJ2-1; D gene ambiguous. The CDR3 is 11 amino acids. The ends were cut back, 3 bases at V and 9 bases at J, with 6 bases in the middle. Looked up from germline, CDR1 is MDHEN and CDR2 is SYDVKM. CDR3 DNA: TGTGCCAGCAGTTTTGAATGTGAGCAGTTCTTC. Translation: CASSFECEQFF.

The gene calls are TRBV2 and TRBJ2-7, with 8 bases that match TRBD1. The V gene's germline CDR1 is SNHLY and CDR2 FYNNEI. This CDR3 is 14 amino acids long. With 6 bases clipped from V and 0 bases from J, the junction kept 4 bases outside the gene matches. CDR3 sequence reads: CASRIQGGSYEQYF. CDR3 DNA: TGTGCCAGCAGGATACAGGGGGGCTCCTACGAGCAGTACTTC.

V and J are TRBV20-1 and TRBJ1-1; tentatively, D is TRBD1 (6 bases). This CDR3 has 14 residues. Per germline, CDR1 DFQATT and CDR2 SNEGSKA (reference sequence). Trimming removed 1 base at V and 0 bases at J, with 9 bases between. CDR3 in DNA: TGCAGTGCTAGAGCAGGGGCAGTGAACACTGAAGCTTTCTTT. Protein: CSARAGAVNTEAFF.

V usage is TRBV20-1 and J usage is TRBJ2-4; D gene unclear. The J call is uncertain, as TRBJ2-7 better fits the DNA end. In germline, CDR1 is DFQATT, CDR2 SNEGSKA (reference sequence). The CDR3 extends over 13 amino acids. CDR3 bases: TGCAGTGCTAGTCCGGCGACAATCTACGAGCAGTACTTC. Amino acids: CSASPATIYEQYF.

Written as DNA, the CDR3 is TGCGCCAGCAGCTTGGTCCGTCTGGCAGGGGACTTTGTCGACAATGAGCAGTTCTTC. Protein: CASSLVRLAGDFVDNEQFF. The chain is built from TRBV5-1 and TRBJ2-1; D assignment may be TRBD1 or TRBD2 (6 bases each). Trimming stripped 0 bases from V and 5 bases from J, with 24 bases between. CDR1 is SGHRS and CDR2 is YFSETQ in the germline V gene. The CDR3 is 19 residues long.

This clonotype has only a few counts. The chain couples TRBV18 to TRBJ1-2; D is possibly TRBD1 (5 bases). In germline, CDR1 is KGHSH, CDR2 LQKENI. CDR3 length equals 12 residues. Trimming took off 4 bases at V and 6 bases at J, with 9 bases between the two ends. This CDR3 is CASSQGRNGYTF. The DNA of the CDR3 is TGTGCCAGCTCACAGGGGAGAAATGGCTACACCTTC.

Turning to this clonotype: At one boundary the junction diverges from the germline segment, which might be a read error. The V gene is TRBV7-2, the J gene TRBJ2-5, with 7 bases that match TRBD2. Germline values: CDR1 SGHTA, CDR2 FQGNSA. CDR3 length equals 13 residues. The CDR3 DNA is TGTGCCGGCAGCTTAGTTCTAGCGGATCCCCAGTACTTC. Translated, it gives CAGSLVLADPQYF.

The genes are TRBV6-5 and TRBJ2-3; D possibly corresponds to TRBD2 (6 bases). Trimming stripped 0 bases from V and 10 bases from J, with 11 bases between. The CDR3 extends over 13 amino acids. In germline, CDR1 is MNHEY, CDR2 SVGAGI. This chain's CDR3 is CASSYSPSGAQYF. For the CDR3, the DNA is TGTGCCAGCAGTTACTCCCCCTCGGGGGCGCAGTATTTT.

On this clonotype: One end of the junction is discordant with germline, which a read error may explain. The rearrangement joins TRBV20-1 to TRBJ2-3; TRBD2 aligns across 11 bases. Germline V gene sequence: CDR1 DFQATT, CDR2 SNEGSKA (reference sequence). The CDR3 loop spans 15 amino acids. CDR3 loop: CGASPIAGGIDTQYF. CDR3 coding DNA: TGCGGTGCTTCACCAATAGCGGGGGGGATTGATACGCAGTATTTT.